These 10 T cell receptor beta chains were all obtained from the same sample, sequenced in a study of blood T cell repertoires in COVID-19. Only in-frame clones appear in the TCRdb table, and some are missing; sequencing was by immunoSEQ multiplex PCR. Of tens of thousands of clones listed, 85% are singletons. Sequences were obtained from peripheral blood. Receptor source: a woman in her seventies with acute or convalescent COVID-19.

The rearrangement uses TRBV7-2 and TRBJ2-1; 9 bases are shared with TRBD2. The CDR3 is made up of 15 amino acids. Germline V gene data show CDR1 as SGHTA and CDR2 as FQGNSA. V was clipped by 4 bases and J by 7 bases; unmatched bases: 8. CDR3 coding DNA: TGTGCCAGCAGCTCAACAGCGGGGGGCTTTAATGAGCAGTTCTTC. Translation gives CASSSTAGGFNEQFF.

The rearrangement links TRBV29-1 to TRBJ2-2; D is possibly TRBD1 (5 bases). CDR1 is SQVTM, CDR2 ANQGSEA, per germline. The CDR3 contains 13 residues. Trimming stripped 1 base from V and 6 bases from J, with 9 bases between. The CDR3 reads CSVEVPGPGELFF. The CDR3 bases are TGCAGCGTTGAAGTTCCAGGGCCCGGGGAGCTGTTTTTT.

This clone has a handful of counts. The chain recombines TRBV2 with TRBJ2-7; tentatively, D is TRBD2 (9 bases). The V end was cut by 1 base, the J end by 3 bases, with 25 bases between. The V gene's germline CDR1 is SNHLY and CDR2 FYNNEI. The CDR3 loop spans 19 amino acids. In DNA, the CDR3 is TGTGCCAGCAGTGAAGTTGGCAGGGGGCAAAGCGGGAGGTTCTACGAGCAGTACGTC. It encodes CASSEVGRGQSGRFYEQYV.

The genes are TRBV5-1 and TRBJ1-2; the D is unclear. V was pared by 7 bases and J by 2 bases, with 15 bases between. The CDR3 is made up of 14 amino acids. Germline V gives CDR1 SGHRS, CDR2 YFSETQ. CDR3: CASRMNERNYGYTF. CDR3 bases: TGCGCCAGCCGTATGAATGAGAGAAACTATGGCTACACCTTC.

This clone was recorded a few times. The chain recombines TRBV7-2 with TRBJ1-6, with TRBD1 identical over 7 bases. Germline V gene sequence: CDR1 SGHTA, CDR2 FQGNSA. CDR3 length: 18 residues. V dropped 4 bases and J dropped 7; count of bases not matched to a gene: 16. CDR3 DNA: TGTGCCAGCAGCTCCCAGCCTGCGGGACAGAGGAGGAATTCACCCCTCCACTTT. This gives the protein CASSSQPAGQRRNSPLHF. Filled out from reference TRBV7-2 and TRBJ1-6, the complete variable domain reads GAGVSQSPSNKVTEKGKDVELRCDPISGHTALYWYRQSLGQGLEFLIYFQGNSAPDKSGLPSDRFSAERTGGSVSTLTIQRTQQEDSAVYLCASSSQPAGQRRNSPLHFGNGTRLTVT.

This clone is medium-sized (0.01 to 0.1%) within its sample. V gene TRBV7-9 combines with J gene TRBJ1-2; 7 nucleotides align to TRBD1. The J segment lost 7 bases and the V segment lost 2 bases, leaving 19 bases of the junction unmatched. The CDR3 covers 18 residues. From germline, CDR1 is SEHNR and CDR2 FQNEAQ (reference sequence). CDR3 in DNA: TGTGCCAGCAGCTTAATCAGGGCAGGGAACAGGGGATATCGTGGCTACACCTTC. It codes for CASSLIRAGNRGYRGYTF.

This chain joins TRBV19 and TRBJ1-5, with D perhaps matching TRBD1 (6 bases). The germline V and J ends were trimmed by 4 bases and 7 bases, with 11 bases remaining between them. The CDR3 is 13 residues long. From germline, CDR1 is LNHDA and CDR2 SQIVND (reference sequence). The CDR3 DNA sequence: TGTGCCAGTAGTACAGGGGTTGGGCAGCCCCAGCATTTT. Its translation is CASSTGVGQPQHF.

For the CDR3, the DNA is TGTGCCAGCAGCCTCCAGGGTCAGGATACGCAGTATTTT. Residues: CASSLQGQDTQYF. The genes are TRBV9 and TRBJ2-3, with D possibly being TRBD1 (5 bases). Germline V gene lookup returns CDR1 SGDLS and CDR2 YYNGEE. V lost 4 bases, J lost 6 bases, and 12 bases lay in between. The CDR3 spans 13 residues.

This chain joins TRBV28 and TRBJ2-1, with 15 bases matching TRBD2. The CDR3 has 16 residues. Losses at the gene ends were 3 bases for V and 7 bases for J; bases not matched to a gene: 4. Germline loops: CDR1 MDHEN, CDR2 SYDVKM. The CDR3 reads CASSFAGTSGGNEQFF. The DNA of the CDR3 is TGTGCCAGCAGTTTCGCCGGGACTAGCGGGGGGAATGAGCAGTTCTTC.

This chain joins TRBV4-1 and TRBJ2-3; 9 bases are a match to TRBD2. Germline V lookup: CDR1 MGHRA, CDR2 YSYEKL. V was clipped by 2 bases and J by 3 bases; unmatched bases: 6. There are 16 residues in the CDR3. This CDR3 reads CASSQSGLAGTDTQYF. As DNA, the CDR3 is TGCGCCAGCAGCCAATCGGGCCTAGCGGGGACAGATACGCAGTATTTT.